This TCR beta chain originates from a study of T cells expressing NK-cell markers. At the level of the study: Seven sequenced donors out of eight were HCMV-seropositive, one seronegative.

Study outcomes and limitations: HCMV specificity of the expanded NKG2C+ T cell clones stayed unclear.

This CDR3 has 15 residues. Germline V gene sequence: CDR1 SQVTM, CDR2 ANQGSEA. Production of TCR beta cDNA relied on 5'RACE template switching with UMIs. From the 5' RACE reads, TCRdb lists one entry per CDR3 protein and no DNA. This sample's clone table lists 350,000 to 500,000 distinct CDR3 sequences. Note on this clonotype: Its cognate antigen is unknown.

The material sequenced was blood T cells: a sorted CD56 or NKG2C T cell subset, CD4+ or CD8+ T cells, or bulk PBMC T cells (not recorded which). The clonotype was recovered from a woman between 18 and 75 years old in good health. The chain links TRBV29-1 to TRBJ2-2; TCRdb gives TRBD2 as the D gene, but with no DNA this cannot be confirmed. The CDR3 sequence: CSVVLREPDTGELFF.